The 8 T cell receptor beta chains given below trace back to one sample, sequenced in a study of blood T cell repertoires in COVID-19. TCRdb keeps only in-frame clones here, not all; method: immunoSEQ multiplex PCR. The sample holds about 170,000 clones, 83% seen once. Sequences were obtained from PBMCs or T cells enriched from blood (not recorded which). The source is a woman aged 45-65 years in a cohort exposed to, infected with or recovered from COVID-19 (not recorded which).

The sample holds one count of this clone. The chain joins TRBV6-5 to TRBJ2-1; possible D gene TRBD2, 5 bases. Germline loops: CDR1 MNHEY, CDR2 SVGAGI. Trimming removed 8 bases from V and 7 bases from J, with 21 bases in between. The CDR3 extends over 15 amino acids. The CDR3 DNA reads TGTGCCAGCCATGGGGATACGCGACTATCAAATGAGCAGTTCTTC. Amino acid sequence: CASHGDTRLSNEQFF.

V and J are TRBV7-2 and TRBJ1-3; 7 nucleotides agree with TRBD1. Germline lookup yields CDR1 SGHTA and CDR2 FQGNSA. The junction had 4 bases not matched to a gene; V was cut back by 5 bases and J by 0 bases. CDR3 length equals 15 residues. The CDR3 region is CASSETGDSGNTIYF. Here the CDR3 DNA reads TGTGCCAGCAGCGAAACAGGGGACTCTGGAAACACCATATATTTT. The full variable domain, rest sourced from reference TRBV7-2 and TRBJ1-3, is GAGVSQSPSNKVTEKGKDVELRCDPISGHTALYWYRQSLGQGLEFLIYFQGNSAPDKSGLPSDRFSAERTGGSVSTLTIQRTQQEDSAVYLCASSETGDSGNTIYFGEGSWLTVV.

The chain recombines TRBV5-6 with TRBJ2-5, with a weak D call TRBD1 (7 bases). V was shortened by 1 base and J by 2 bases, with 15 bases between the two germline ends. Per germline, CDR1 SGHDT and CDR2 YYEEEE. The CDR3 loop spans 16 amino acids. The CDR3, as DNA: TGTGCCAGCAGCTTGAAGCCAGGGGGGCAACAAGAGACCCAGTACTTC. This sequence encodes CASSLKPGGQQETQYF.

The chain recombines TRBV5-8 with TRBJ2-7; 8 bases fit TRBD1. This CDR3 has 14 amino acids. CDR1 SGHTS and CDR2 YDEGEE come from the germline V gene. Trimming took 2 bases from V and 2 from J; bases not matched to a gene: 3. CDR3 in amino acids: CASSFEQGAYEQYF. CDR3 DNA sequence: TGTGCCAGCAGCTTTGAACAGGGGGCCTACGAGCAGTACTTC.

V gene TRBV10-3 combines with J gene TRBJ2-1, with 16 bases aligning to TRBD2. This CDR3 contains 17 residues. Germline CDR1 reads ENHRY; CDR2 reads SYGVKD. The V and J ends lost 3 bases and 12 bases, in that order; junction bases with no gene match: 11. DNA of the CDR3: TGTGCCATCAGTGAACCCACCGGGACTAGCGGGGGGGCGGGGCAGTTCTTC. Translated: CAISEPTGTSGGAGQFF.

The table lists this clone with a few counts. The V gene is TRBV29-1, the J gene TRBJ2-1; perhaps TRBD2 as D (5 bases). This CDR3 spans 10 amino acids. V was cut by 8 bases and J by 8 bases, with 10 bases left in between. Germline V gives CDR1 SQVTM, CDR2 ANQGSEA. The CDR3 protein is CSTLEDEQFF. CDR3 nucleotides: TGCAGCACGTTGGAGGATGAGCAGTTCTTC.

V is TRBV5-1 and J is TRBJ2-2, with 11 bases that match TRBD2. With 2 bases clipped from V and 3 bases from J, the junction kept 0 bases outside the gene matches. The CDR3 spans 15 residues. Germline-derived CDR1 and CDR2 are SGHRS and YFSETQ. The DNA for the CDR3 is TGCGCCAGCAGCTTACTAGCGGGGGACACCGGGGAGCTGTTTTTT. It yields the protein CASSLLAGDTGELFF.

The chain couples TRBV24-1 to TRBJ2-1; D is perhaps TRBD1 (6 bases). The germline gives CDR1 KGHDR, CDR2 SFDVKD. CDR3 length: 13 amino acids. With 12 bases removed from V and 6 bases from J, the gap between germline ends came to 17 bases. The CDR3 sequence is CAVREPGVNEQFF. CDR3 nucleotide sequence: TGTGCCGTCAGGGAGCCAGGGGTCAATGAGCAGTTCTTC.